This TCR beta chain was identified during a study of T cells in Graves' hyperthyroidism and ophthalmopathy. Findings and caveats of the study: It was a median roughly 6.5 months before onset that the model predicted ophthalmopathy.

This clonotype was counted between two and nine times. The antigen remains unidentified. Germline loops: CDR1 MNHEY, CDR2 SMNVEV (reference sequence). Trimming left V 5 bases short and J 0 bases short, with 13 bases between. The CDR3 consists of 15 residues. Researchers defined stable Graves' hyperthyroidism as no ophthalmopathy progression within 18 months. Diagnostic assessment was based on clinical symptoms, serum thyroxine and TRAb, thyroid ultrasound and orbital computed tomography. RNA transcripts provided the source from which TCR beta CDR3 regions were amplified. HTBI primers were used for first-round RT-PCR of the TCR CDR3. TCRdb passed the multiplex PCR reads through MiXCR, listing each CDR3 protein once. The sample has fewer than 550,000 distinct CDR3 sequences, more than 15% seen once.

What was sequenced was blood. This chain joins TRBV27 and TRBJ1-1, with D possibly matching TRBD1 (6 bases). The sequence derives from a woman in her late teens or twenties with Graves' hyperthyroidism. The CDR3 spells CASSPRQDMNTEAFF. The DNA of the CDR3 is TGTGCCAGCAGTCCTAGACAGGATATGAACACTGAAGCTTTCTTT.